Shown below are 8 T cell receptor beta chains from a single sample sequenced in a study of blood T cells in healthy people across ages. A sample-barcoded 5' primer and a J-beta primer mix were used in a second PCR of roughly 6 to 12 cycles. MiXCR, run by TCRdb on the 5' RACE reads, gives a single entry per CDR3 protein. The sample consists of just under 750,000 distinct CDR3 sequences, over 20% of them appearing once. Source material: blood. All receptors derive from a man in his 70s in good health.

The chain employs TRBV29-1 and TRBJ2-7, with D perhaps assigned TRBD1 or TRBD2 (5 bases each). V lost 5 bases and J 3 bases, leaving 17 bases between the germline ends. Germline CDR1 SQVTM, CDR2 ANQGSEA. The CDR3 runs 14 residues. CDR3 in DNA: TGCAGCGTTTCGGTTGGGGGTAGTATCTACGAGCAGTACTTC. It translates to CSVSVGGSIYEQYF.

As regards this clonotype: One end of the junction varies from germline; a read error may be responsible. The J gene is TRBJ1-2, the V gene TRBV7-9; the match to TRBD1 covers 9 bases. Per germline, CDR1 SEHNR and CDR2 FQNEAQ (reference sequence). This CDR3 has 17 residues. The CDR3 is CASSEGLPGQGGYVYTF. In DNA, the CDR3 is TGTGCCAGCAGCGAAGGATTACCGGGACAGGGAGGGTATGTCTACACCTTC.

V is TRBV3-1 and J is TRBJ2-1; TRBD1 might be the D (6 bases). The DNA end is a closer match to TRBJ2-7, so the J assignment may be wrong. CDR3 size: 15 residues. Germline-derived CDR1 and CDR2 are LGHDT and YNNKEL (reference sequence). The CDR3 spells CASSQDRTASYEQYF. The CDR3 DNA sequence: TGTGCCAGCAGCCAAGATCGGACAGCCTCCTACGAGCAGTACTTC.

The chain couples TRBV7-2 to TRBJ2-7; 9 bases are a match to TRBD2. The J call may not be correct, given that the DNA end is closer to TRBJ2-1. Germline CDR1 SGHTA, CDR2 FQGNSA. CDR3 length: 14 residues. CDR3 amino acids: CASSPQGLASEQFF. The CDR3, as DNA: TGTGCCAGCAGCCCCCAGGGACTAGCTAGTGAGCAGTTCTTC.

The chain is built from TRBV11-1 and TRBJ2-1; TRBD2 matches at 13 bases. Germline-derived CDR1 and CDR2 are SGHAT and FQDESV (reference sequence). This CDR3 has 21 amino acids. Trimming took 5 bases from V and 7 from J; bases not matched to a gene: 23. The CDR3: CASSLLPGLAGKSPWPNEQFF. The CDR3 DNA sequence: TGTGCCAGCAGCCTGCTCCCGGGACTAGCGGGAAAGAGTCCCTGGCCAAATGAGCAGTTCTTC.

This clonotype was recorded at least ten times. The DNA of the CDR3 is TGTGCCATCAGCGAAAGCGGAACCTACGAGCAGTACGTC. It specifies CAISESGTYEQYV. The V and J genes are TRBV10-3 and TRBJ2-5; D is perhaps TRBD2 (5 bases). The J call could be wrong; TRBJ2-7 is a better fit for the DNA end. The CDR3 runs 13 residues. CDR1 is ENHRY, CDR2 SYGVKD, per germline.

This clonotype was seen more than once but under ten times. The rearrangement joins TRBV2 to TRBJ2-4, with a possible D match to TRBD1 (6 bases). Trimming removed 6 bases at V and 0 bases at J, with 18 bases between. This CDR3 contains 17 residues. The germline V gene has CDR1 SNHLY and CDR2 FYNNEI. DNA for the CDR3: TGTGCCAGCAGCGCCCAGGGGATTACGCTAGCCAAAAACATTCAGTACTTC. It yields the protein CASSAQGITLAKNIQYF.

CDR3 loop: CASSYAGGEQFF. Written as DNA, the CDR3 is TGTGCCAGCAGTTACGCTGGTGGTGAGCAGTTCTTC. The chain employs TRBV6-6 and TRBJ2-5; D call uncertain. The J call may be wrong; the DNA end is better matched by TRBJ2-1. The CDR3 extends over 12 amino acids. The germline CDR1 and CDR2 sequences are MNHNY and SVGAGI (reference sequence).